Following are 26 T cell receptor beta chains from one sample sequenced in a study of T cells after yellow fever vaccination. TCRdb recomputed calls from the 5' RACE reads with MiXCR, one row per CDR3 protein. The table lists some 420,000 distinct CDR3 sequences, around 20% of them singletons. The sample consisted of PBMCs, taken before the yellow fever booster vaccination. The receptors shown here come from a young man who received the YFV17D yellow fever vaccine.

Only a few counts were recorded for this clonotype. V and J are TRBV3-1 and TRBJ2-7; D tentatively reads TRBD1 or TRBD2 (7 bases each). This CDR3 is 15 amino acids long. The germline gives CDR1 LGHDT, CDR2 YNNKEL (reference sequence). Trimming cost V 3 bases and J 2 bases, with 14 bases left between them. The CDR3 DNA follows: TGTGCCAGCAGCCAGTTGGGAGGGACAGCCTACGAGCAGTACTTC. Protein product: CASSQLGGTAYEQYF.

The chain uses TRBV5-1 and TRBJ2-2; a weak D match, TRBD1 (5 bases). Trimming stripped 1 base from V and 7 bases from J, with 14 bases between. The CDR3 length is 15 residues. The germline gives CDR1 SGHRS, CDR2 YFSETQ. The CDR3 nucleotides are TGCGCCAGCAGCTTGCAAGGACATGAATTCGGGGAGCTGTTTTTT. Amino acids: CASSLQGHEFGELFF. The full variable domain, completed using reference TRBV5-1 and TRBJ2-2, is KAGVTQTPRYLIKTRGQQVTLSCSPISGHRSVSWYQQTPGQGLQFLFEYFSETQRNKGNFPGRFSGRQFSNSRSEMNVSTLELGDSALYLCASSLQGHEFGELFFGEGSRLTVL.

J is TRBJ2-2 and V is TRBV10-3; TRBD2 matches 8 bases. The trim removed 5 bases at V and 5 bases at J, leaving 4 bases unmatched. The CDR3 runs 14 residues. CDR1 is ENHRY and CDR2 is SYGVKD in the germline V gene. For the CDR3, the DNA is TGTGCCATCAGTCCGGGACTAGGGACCGGGGAGCTGTTTTTT. Protein product: CAISPGLGTGELFF.

This clonotype was seen only a few times. The V call is TRBV5-6, the J call TRBJ1-3; no firm D call. This CDR3 contains 18 residues. Trimming shortened V by 2 bases and J by 3 bases, and 21 bases separated the two germline ends. The V gene's germline CDR1 is SGHDT and CDR2 YYEEEE. CDR3 nucleotide sequence: TGTGCCAGCAGCTTACTCTTTATGGGAACCGAGAGTGGAAACACCATATATTTT. It codes for CASSLLFMGTESGNTIYF.

This clonotype was observed a handful of times. The rearrangement links TRBV7-3 to TRBJ2-3, with 9 positions matching TRBD1. The J segment lost 6 bases and the V segment lost 5 bases, leaving 6 bases of the junction unmatched. The CDR3 has 14 residues. Germline V lookup: CDR1 SGHTA, CDR2 FQGTGA. The CDR3 protein is CASSEDRGGDTQYF. The CDR3 DNA follows: TGTGCCAGCAGCGAGGACAGGGGAGGGGATACGCAGTATTTT. The full variable domain, its missing parts supplied by reference TRBV7-3 and TRBJ2-3, is GAGVSQTPSNKVTEKGKYVELRCDPISGHTALYWYRQSLGQGPEFLIYFQGTGAADDSGLPNDRFFAVRPEGSVSTLKIQRTERGDSAVYLCASSEDRGGDTQYFGPGTRLTVL.

The V and J genes are TRBV4-3 and TRBJ2-1; D gene unclear. V gave up 0 bases and J gave up 10 bases, with 13 bases separating them. Germline loops: CDR1 LGHNA, CDR2 YSLEER. CDR3 length: 14 amino acids. The CDR3 loop is CASSQDKGAAEQFF. The CDR3 nucleotides are TGCGCCAGCAGCCAAGATAAAGGCGCGGCCGAGCAGTTCTTC.

This chain uses TRBV7-8 with TRBJ2-7; D uncertain. This CDR3 contains 15 residues. Germline CDR1 SGHVS, CDR2 FQNEAQ. Trimming took off 5 bases at V and 4 bases at J, with 18 bases between the two ends. CDR3 loop: CASSSDADGLYEQYV. The CDR3 bases are TGTGCCAGCAGCAGCGACGCGGACGGTTTATACGAGCAGTACGTC.

This clonotype was detected only a few times. The V call is TRBV14, the J call TRBJ2-2; D remains unclear. V was pared by 5 bases and J by 3 bases, with 7 bases between. The CDR3 loop spans 13 amino acids. Germline lookup yields CDR1 SGHDN and CDR2 FVKESK. As DNA, the CDR3 is TGTGCCAGCAGCAACAGTCACACCGGGGAGCTGTTTTTT. Translated, it gives CASSNSHTGELFF.

This clonotype has more than one count but fewer than ten. The rearrangement uses TRBV5-5 and TRBJ2-6; TRBD1 might be the D (5 bases). The CDR3 covers 16 residues. The V end was cut by 0 bases, the J end by 2 bases, with 9 bases between. CDR1 is SGHKS and CDR2 is YYEKEE in the germline V gene (reference sequence). This CDR3 reads CASSLGAGTGANVLTF. Here the CDR3 DNA reads TGTGCCAGCAGCTTGGGGGCAGGGACTGGGGCCAACGTCCTGACTTTC.

This clonotype was counted a few times. The chain carries TRBV20-1 and TRBJ1-1; no reliable D call. CDR3 length: 14 amino acids. Germline assignment: CDR1 DFQATT and CDR2 SNEGSKA (reference sequence). Between the trimmed V and J ends, which lost 5 bases and 2 bases, there was a span of 15 bases. CDR3 sequence reads: CSAPVRLANTEAFF. The CDR3 coding sequence is TGCAGTGCTCCCGTTCGTCTGGCAAACACTGAAGCTTTCTTT.

The chain has TRBV9 and TRBJ1-2, with TRBD1 matching 9 bases. With V trimmed by 6 bases and J by 0 bases, 9 bases remained unmatched. Per germline, CDR1 SGDLS and CDR2 YYNGEE. CDR3 length equals 16 residues. CDR3 in amino acids: CASTERDRETNYGYTF. The CDR3 coding sequence is TGTGCCAGCACCGAACGGGACAGGGAGACTAACTATGGCTACACCTTC.

The rearrangement uses TRBV3-1 and TRBJ2-3; TRBD2 agrees at 12 bases. Germline trimming cut 4 bases from V and 5 bases from J; bases unmatched to any gene: 1. The CDR3 covers 14 residues. Germline assignment: CDR1 LGHDT and CDR2 YNNKEL (reference sequence). This chain's CDR3 is CASSRLAGEDTQYF. For the CDR3, the DNA is TGTGCCAGCAGCCGACTAGCGGGGGAAGATACGCAGTATTTT.

This clonotype has just a few counts. The rearrangement joins TRBV24-1 to TRBJ2-5; unclear D gene. Trimming took 6 bases from V and 5 from J, leaving 9 bases between them. The CDR3 has 12 amino acids. Germline CDR1 and CDR2: KGHDR and SFDVKD. The CDR3 protein is CATSSEKETQYF. CDR3 DNA sequence: TGTGCCACCAGTTCCGAGAAGGAGACCCAGTACTTC.

The gene calls are TRBV6-6 and TRBJ1-5, with 8 bases fitting TRBD1. CDR3 length equals 19 residues. After removal of 4 bases from V and 1 base from J, the junction contained 15 bases not matched to a gene. CDR1 is MNHNY, CDR2 SVGAGI, per germline (reference sequence). CDR3 in DNA: TGTGCCAGCAGTTCCACCTTCCCGGACAGGGAGGAGAGCAATCAGCCCCAGCATTTT. This encodes CASSSTFPDREESNQPQHF.

This chain links TRBV4-2 with TRBJ2-1, with D unclear. Germline V gene sequence: CDR1 LGHNA, CDR2 YNFKEQ. The CDR3 loop spans 14 amino acids. V dropped 0 bases and J dropped 6 bases, with 9 bases sitting between them. Here the CDR3 reads CASSQDLLVNEQFF. The CDR3 bases are TGTGCCAGCAGCCAAGATCTATTGGTCAATGAGCAGTTCTTC.

The chain recombines TRBV5-5 with TRBJ2-1; 7 bases are a match to TRBD1. The CDR3 has 14 amino acids. Germline assignment: CDR1 SGHKS and CDR2 YYEKEE (reference sequence). Germline trimming cut 4 bases from V and 10 bases from J; bases unmatched to any gene: 11. Here the CDR3 DNA reads TGTGCCAGCAGCCCGCCCCACGGACAGGAGGAGCAGTTCTTC. Residues: CASSPPHGQEEQFF.

This rearrangement joins TRBV5-1 to TRBJ2-5; D remains unclear. Looked up from germline, CDR1 is SGHRS and CDR2 is YFSETQ. This CDR3 has 14 amino acids. Trimming left V 2 bases short and J 5 bases short, with 13 bases between. The CDR3, as DNA: TGCGCCAGCAGCTTATTGGGTTCCGAGGAGACCCAGTACTTC. This sequence encodes CASSLLGSEETQYF.

This clonotype was seen a few times. The V gene is TRBV27, the J gene TRBJ2-7; 7 nucleotides match TRBD1. Unmatched junction bases numbered 12, after V lost 5 bases and J lost 11 bases. The CDR3 sequence is 13 residues long. Germline CDR1 is MNHEY and CDR2 is SMNVEV (reference sequence). This CDR3 reads CASSPTYRGWKYV. The CDR3 DNA reads TGTGCCAGCAGTCCGACCTACAGGGGATGGAAGTACGTC.

This clonotype was detected a few times. This rearrangement joins TRBV7-9 to TRBJ2-1; D unresolved. From germline, CDR1 is SEHNR and CDR2 FQNEAQ (reference sequence). V lost 7 bases and J lost 0, with 10 bases in between. This CDR3 contains 14 residues. The CDR3 region is CASIPSSSYNEQFF. The CDR3 bases are TGTGCCAGCATCCCCTCGAGCTCCTACAATGAGCAGTTCTTC.

The V call is TRBV4-1, the J call TRBJ2-3; the D call may be TRBD1 or TRBD2 (7 bases each). The CDR3 runs to 18 residues. Germline V gene data show CDR1 as MGHRA and CDR2 as YSYEKL. The ends were cut back, 5 bases at V and 5 bases at J, with 26 bases in the middle. The CDR3 loop is CASSARQGRRGSGDTQYF. The CDR3 nucleotides are TGCGCCAGCAGCGCACGACAGGGAAGGCGGGGGAGTGGAGATACGCAGTATTTT.

The V call is TRBV20-1, the J call TRBJ1-2, with 10 bases identical to TRBD1. V was pared by 1 base and J by 5 bases, with 7 bases of the junction left unmatched. This CDR3 spans 15 amino acids. Germline CDR1 is DFQATT and CDR2 is SNEGSKA (reference sequence). The CDR3 here is CSARGVGQGRYGYTF. The CDR3 bases are TGCAGTGCTAGAGGCGTGGGACAGGGGCGGTATGGCTACACCTTC.

The J gene is TRBJ1-5, the V gene TRBV25-1; D remains ambiguous. CDR3 length equals 13 residues. V was trimmed by 3 bases and J by 4 bases, leaving 7 bases between them. Germline V gene sequence: CDR1 MGHDK, CDR2 SYGVNS. CDR3 region: CASSDGKNQPQHF. The CDR3 coding sequence is TGTGCCAGCAGTGACGGGAAAAATCAGCCCCAGCATTTT. Based on the CDR3 plus reference TRBV25-1 and TRBJ1-5, the full variable domain is EADIYQTPRYLVIGTGKKITLECSQTMGHDKMYWYQQDPGMELHLIHYSYGVNSTEKGDLSSESTVSRIRTEHFPLTLESARPSHTSQYLCASSDGKNQPQHFGDGTRLSIL.

There are many counts of this clonotype. The J gene is TRBJ2-3, the V gene TRBV9, with 9 nucleotides matching TRBD2. CDR3 size: 15 residues. Germline V gene sequence: CDR1 SGDLS, CDR2 YYNGEE. V lost 5 bases to trimming and J lost 0 bases; unmatched junction nucleotides: 4. The CDR3 sequence: CASSRSGGSTDTQYF. DNA for the CDR3: TGTGCCAGCAGTCGAAGCGGGGGGAGCACAGATACGCAGTATTTT.

This chain uses TRBV7-2 with TRBJ2-2; either TRBD1 or TRBD2 may fit D (5 bases each). This CDR3 region has 13 residues. V lost 3 bases, J lost 6 bases, and 8 bases lay in between. Germline V gene sequence: CDR1 SGHTA, CDR2 FQGNSA. The CDR3, as DNA: TGTGCCAGCAGCTTCCTGGGGGCCGGGGAGCTGTTTTTT. Translation: CASSFLGAGELFF.

The gene calls are TRBV7-9 and TRBJ2-3; TRBD1 matches at 10 bases. This CDR3 is built from 16 residues. J gave up 6 bases and V 2 bases, and 8 bases lay outside the gene matches. CDR1 and CDR2 from the germline V gene are SEHNR and FQNEAQ (reference sequence). This CDR3 is CASSLSRTGGWDTQYF. The CDR3 region has the DNA TGTGCCAGCAGCTTAAGTCGGACAGGGGGTTGGGATACGCAGTATTTT.

The CDR3, as DNA: TGTGCCAGCAGTGGCCACAGGGTTAGGGAGGAGACCCAGTACTTC. Translated: CASSGHRVREETQYF. This sequence joins TRBV25-1 and TRBJ2-5; D perhaps matches TRBD1 (6 bases). This CDR3 has 15 amino acids. Germline V gene data show CDR1 as MGHDK and CDR2 as SYGVNS. V was shortened by 4 bases and J by 5 bases, with 17 bases between the two germline ends. The whole variable domain, remainder taken from reference TRBV25-1 and TRBJ2-5, is EADIYQTPRYLVIGTGKKITLECSQTMGHDKMYWYQQDPGMELHLIHYSYGVNSTEKGDLSSESTVSRIRTEHFPLTLESARPSHTSQYLCASSGHRVREETQYFGPGTRLLVL.